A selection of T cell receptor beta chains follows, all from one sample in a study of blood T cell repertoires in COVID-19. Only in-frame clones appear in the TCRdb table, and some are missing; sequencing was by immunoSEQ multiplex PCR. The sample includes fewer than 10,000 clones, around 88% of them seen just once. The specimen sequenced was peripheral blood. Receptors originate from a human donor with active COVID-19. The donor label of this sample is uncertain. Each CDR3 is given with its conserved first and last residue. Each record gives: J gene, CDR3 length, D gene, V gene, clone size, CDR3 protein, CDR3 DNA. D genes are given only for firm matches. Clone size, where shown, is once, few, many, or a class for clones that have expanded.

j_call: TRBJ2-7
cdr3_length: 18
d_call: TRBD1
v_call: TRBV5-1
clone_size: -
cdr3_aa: CASSYGRDRGEFQAEQYF
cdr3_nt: TGCGCCAGCAGCTACGGTCGGGACAGGGGGGAGTTCCAGGCCGAGCAGTACTTC

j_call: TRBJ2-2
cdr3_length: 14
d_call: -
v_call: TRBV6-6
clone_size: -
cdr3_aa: CASSYLANTGELFF
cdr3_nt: TGTGCCAGCAGTTACTTAGCGAACACCGGGGAGCTGTTTTTT

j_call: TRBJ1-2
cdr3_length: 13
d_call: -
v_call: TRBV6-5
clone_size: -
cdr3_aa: CASTEGPLGGYTF
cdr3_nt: TGTGCCAGCACAGAGGGCCCTCTCGGCGGCTACACCTTC

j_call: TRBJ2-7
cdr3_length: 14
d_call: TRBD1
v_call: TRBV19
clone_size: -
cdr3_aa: CASRPDRGTYEQYF
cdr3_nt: TGTGCCAGTAGACCGGACAGGGGAACCTACGAGCAGTACTTC

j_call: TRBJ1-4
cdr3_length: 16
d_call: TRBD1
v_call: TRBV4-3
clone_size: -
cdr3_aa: CASSQDIGQGYEKLFF
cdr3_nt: TGCGCCAGCAGCCAAGATATAGGACAGGGGTATGAAAAACTGTTTTTT

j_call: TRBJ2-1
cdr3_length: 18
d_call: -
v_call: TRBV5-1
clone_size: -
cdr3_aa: CASSSWTVRSMTLDEQFF
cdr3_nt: TGCGCCAGCAGCTCCTGGACAGTTCGGTCCATGACTTTGGATGAGCAGTTCTTC

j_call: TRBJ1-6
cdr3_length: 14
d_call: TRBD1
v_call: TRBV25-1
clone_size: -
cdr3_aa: CASSDSGGPSPLHF
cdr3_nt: TGTGCCAGCAGTGACTCAGGGGGTCCTTCACCCCTCCACTTT

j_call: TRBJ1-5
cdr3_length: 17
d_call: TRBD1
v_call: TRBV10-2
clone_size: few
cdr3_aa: CASSELRTGTRNQPQHF
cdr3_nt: TGCGCCAGCAGTGAGCTAAGGACAGGGACCCGTAATCAGCCCCAGCATTTT

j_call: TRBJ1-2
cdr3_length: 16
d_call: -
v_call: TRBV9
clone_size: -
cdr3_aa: CASSPSGGGANYGYTF
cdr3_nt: TGTGCCAGCAGCCCCTCGGGGGGTGGAGCTAACTATGGCTACACCTTC

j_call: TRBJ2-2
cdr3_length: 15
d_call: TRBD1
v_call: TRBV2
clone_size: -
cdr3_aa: CASRERTGNTGELFF
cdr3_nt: TGTGCCAGCAGGGAGCGGACAGGAAACACCGGGGAGCTGTTTTTT

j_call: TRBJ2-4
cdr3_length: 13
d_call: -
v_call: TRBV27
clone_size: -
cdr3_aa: CASVSWSKNIQYF
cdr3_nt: TGTGCCAGCGTCAGTTGGTCCAAAAACATTCAGTACTTC

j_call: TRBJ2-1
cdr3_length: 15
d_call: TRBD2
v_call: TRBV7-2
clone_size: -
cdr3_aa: CASSLAGLVMNEQFF
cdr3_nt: TGTGCCAGCAGCTTAGCGGGACTAGTGATGAATGAGCAGTTCTTC

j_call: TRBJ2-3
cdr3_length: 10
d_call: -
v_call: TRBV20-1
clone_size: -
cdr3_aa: CSARHERSYF
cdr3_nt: TGCAGTGCTAGACACGAACGGTCGTATTTT

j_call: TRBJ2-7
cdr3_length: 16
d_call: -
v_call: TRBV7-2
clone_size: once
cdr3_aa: CASSRTGTPSSYEQYF
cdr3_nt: TGTGCCAGCAGCCGCACCGGGACACCGAGCTCCTACGAGCAGTACTTC

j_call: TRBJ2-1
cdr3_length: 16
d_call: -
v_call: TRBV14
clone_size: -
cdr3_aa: CASSQARRGQQREQFF
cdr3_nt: TGTGCCAGCAGCCAAGCCCGGCGGGGGCAGCAACGTGAGCAGTTCTTC

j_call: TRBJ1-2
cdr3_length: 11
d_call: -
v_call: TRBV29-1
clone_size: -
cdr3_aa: CSVVGSYGYTF
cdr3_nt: TGCAGCGTTGTGGGGAGCTATGGCTACACCTTC

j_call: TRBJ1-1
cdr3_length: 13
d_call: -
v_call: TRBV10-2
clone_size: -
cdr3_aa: CASSAQGGTEAFF
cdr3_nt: TGCGCCAGCAGTGCTCAGGGTGGCACTGAAGCTTTCTTT

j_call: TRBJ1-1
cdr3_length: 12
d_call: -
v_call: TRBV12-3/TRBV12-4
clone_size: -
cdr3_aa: CASSLARMSAFF
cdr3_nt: TGTGCCAGCAGTTTGGCCAGGATGTCCGCTTTCTTT

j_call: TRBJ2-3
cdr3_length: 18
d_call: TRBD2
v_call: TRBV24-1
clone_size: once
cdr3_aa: CATSDLTGTSGSTDTQYF
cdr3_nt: TGTGCCACCAGTGATTTGACCGGGACTAGCGGGAGTACAGATACGCAGTATTTT

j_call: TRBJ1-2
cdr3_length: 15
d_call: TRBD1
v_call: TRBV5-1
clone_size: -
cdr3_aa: CASSATLGQGSGYTF
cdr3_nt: TGCGCCAGCAGCGCGACCTTGGGACAGGGGAGCGGCTACACCTTC

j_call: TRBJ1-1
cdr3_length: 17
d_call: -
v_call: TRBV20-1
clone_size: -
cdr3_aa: CSASRGTGFYGNTEAFF
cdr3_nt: TGCAGTGCTAGTAGGGGAACAGGGTTTTACGGGAACACTGAAGCTTTCTTT

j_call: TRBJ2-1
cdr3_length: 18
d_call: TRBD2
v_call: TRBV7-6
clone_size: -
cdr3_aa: CASSLGVGLAGGYNEQFF
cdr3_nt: TGTGCCAGCAGCTTAGGAGTGGGACTAGCGGGAGGCTACAATGAGCAGTTCTTC

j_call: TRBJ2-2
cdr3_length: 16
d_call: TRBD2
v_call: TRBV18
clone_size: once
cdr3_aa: CASSPFASGISGELFF
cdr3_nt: TGTGCCAGCTCACCATTTGCTAGCGGGATCTCCGGGGAGCTGTTTTTT

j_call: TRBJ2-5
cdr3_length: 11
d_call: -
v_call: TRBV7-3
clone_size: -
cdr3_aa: CATYVIQTQYF
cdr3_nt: TGTGCCACCTATGTAATTCAAACCCAGTACTTC

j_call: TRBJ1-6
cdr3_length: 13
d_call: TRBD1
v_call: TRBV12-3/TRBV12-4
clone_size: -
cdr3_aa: CASSPGQGNPLHF
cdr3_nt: TGTGCCAGCAGTCCCGGACAGGGAAATCCCCTCCACTTT

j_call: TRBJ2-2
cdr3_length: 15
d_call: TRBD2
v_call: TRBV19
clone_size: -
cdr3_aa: CASSSSGGYPGELFF
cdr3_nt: TGTGCCAGTAGTTCTAGCGGGGGGTATCCCGGGGAGCTGTTTTTT

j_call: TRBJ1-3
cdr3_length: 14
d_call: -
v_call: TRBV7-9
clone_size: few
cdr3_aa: CASSPRQSGNTIYF
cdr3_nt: TGTGCCAGCAGCCCGAGACAGTCTGGAAACACCATATATTTT

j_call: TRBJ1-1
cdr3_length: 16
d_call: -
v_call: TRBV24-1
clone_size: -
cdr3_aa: CATSDLGVSGYHEAFF
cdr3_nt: TGTGCCACCAGTGATTTAGGGGTATCGGGCTACCATGAAGCTTTCTTT

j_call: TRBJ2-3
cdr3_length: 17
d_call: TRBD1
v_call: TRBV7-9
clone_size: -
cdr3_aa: CASSLNLVTGDTDTQYF
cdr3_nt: TGTGCCAGCAGCTTAAATCTGGTGACAGGGGACACAGATACGCAGTATTTT

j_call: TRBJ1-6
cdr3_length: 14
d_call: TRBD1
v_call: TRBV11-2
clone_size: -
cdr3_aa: CASSLDRGRSPLHF
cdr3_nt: TGTGCCAGCAGCTTGGACAGGGGAAGATCACCCCTCCACTTT

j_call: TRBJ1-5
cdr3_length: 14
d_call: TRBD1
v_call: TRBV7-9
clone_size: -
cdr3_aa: CASSPTGSNQPQHF
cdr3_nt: TGTGCCAGCAGCCCGACAGGGAGCAATCAGCCCCAGCATTTT

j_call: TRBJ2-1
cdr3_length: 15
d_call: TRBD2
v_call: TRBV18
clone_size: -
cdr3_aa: CASSPGLAGLFEEFF
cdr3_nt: TGTGCCAGCTCACCGGGACTAGCGGGGCTATTTGAGGAGTTCTTC

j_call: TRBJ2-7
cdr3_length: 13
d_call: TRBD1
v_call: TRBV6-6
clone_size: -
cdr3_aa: CASSLTGDYEQYF
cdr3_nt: TGTGCCAGCAGCTTGACAGGGGACTACGAGCAGTACTTC

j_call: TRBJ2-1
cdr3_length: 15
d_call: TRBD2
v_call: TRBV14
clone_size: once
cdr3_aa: CASSLGLASYNEQFF
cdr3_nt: TGTGCCAGCAGCCTCGGACTAGCCTCCTACAATGAGCAGTTCTTC

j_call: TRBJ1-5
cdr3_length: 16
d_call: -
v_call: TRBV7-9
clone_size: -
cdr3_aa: CASSFRGARGNQPQHF
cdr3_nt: TGTGCCAGCAGCTTCCGCGGGGCGCGGGGCAATCAGCCCCAGCATTTT

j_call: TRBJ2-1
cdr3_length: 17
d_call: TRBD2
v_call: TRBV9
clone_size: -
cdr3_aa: CASSVDPLAGVINEQFF
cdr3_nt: TGTGCCAGCAGCGTAGACCCCCTAGCGGGAGTTATTAATGAGCAGTTCTTC

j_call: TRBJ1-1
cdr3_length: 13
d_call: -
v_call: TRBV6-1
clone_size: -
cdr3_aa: CASSDRGNTEAFF
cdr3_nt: TGTGCCAGCAGTGACAGGGGGAACACTGAAGCTTTCTTT

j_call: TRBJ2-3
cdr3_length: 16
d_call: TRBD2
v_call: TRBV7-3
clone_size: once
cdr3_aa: CASSLRLAETTDTQYF
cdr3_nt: TGTGCCAGCAGCTTAAGGCTAGCGGAAACCACAGATACGCAGTATTTT

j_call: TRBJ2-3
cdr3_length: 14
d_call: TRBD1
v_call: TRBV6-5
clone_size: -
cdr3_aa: CASSPWTGTDTQYF
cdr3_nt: TGTGCCAGCAGTCCATGGACAGGGACAGATACGCAGTATTTT

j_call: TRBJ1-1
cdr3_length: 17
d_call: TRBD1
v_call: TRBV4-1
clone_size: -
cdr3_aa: CASSRLRPGQPAPEAFF
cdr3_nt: TGCGCCAGCAGCCGCCTCAGGCCGGGACAGCCCGCCCCTGAAGCTTTCTTT

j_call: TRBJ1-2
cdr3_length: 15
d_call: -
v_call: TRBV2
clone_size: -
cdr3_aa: CASSVGTDRLYGYTF
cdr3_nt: TGTGCCAGCAGTGTCGGGACTGATCGGCTCTATGGCTACACCTTC

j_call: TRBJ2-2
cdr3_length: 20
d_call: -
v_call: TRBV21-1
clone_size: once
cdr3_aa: CASSSWQLLAGGPKAGELFF
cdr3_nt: TGTGCCAGCAGCTCATGGCAGTTACTAGCGGGGGGGCCAAAAGCCGGGGAGCTGTTTTTT

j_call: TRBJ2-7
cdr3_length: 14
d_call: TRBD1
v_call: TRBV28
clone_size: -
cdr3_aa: CASSFRGRFYEQYF
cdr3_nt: TGTGCCAGCAGTTTCAGGGGGCGCTTCTACGAGCAGTACTTC

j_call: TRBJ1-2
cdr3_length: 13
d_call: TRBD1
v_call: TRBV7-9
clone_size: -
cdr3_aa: CASRPQGEYGYTF
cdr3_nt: TGTGCCAGCAGGCCTCAGGGGGAATATGGCTACACCTTC

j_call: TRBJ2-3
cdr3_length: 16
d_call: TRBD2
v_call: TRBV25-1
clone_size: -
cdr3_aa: CASSTSSGRGDDTQYF
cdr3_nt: TGTGCCAGCAGTACTTCTAGCGGGAGAGGTGATGATACGCAGTATTTT

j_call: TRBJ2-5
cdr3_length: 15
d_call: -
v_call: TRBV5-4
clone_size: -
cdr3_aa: CASSLTLAFQETQYF
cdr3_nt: TGTGCCAGCAGCTTGACTCTAGCTTTCCAAGAGACCCAGTACTTC

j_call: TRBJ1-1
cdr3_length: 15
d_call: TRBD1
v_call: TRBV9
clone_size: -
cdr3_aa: CASSGGDRGTAEAFF
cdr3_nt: TGTGCCAGCAGCGGGGGAGACAGGGGGACGGCTGAAGCTTTCTTT

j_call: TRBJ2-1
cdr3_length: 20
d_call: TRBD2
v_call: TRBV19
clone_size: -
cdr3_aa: CASSPTSGLAGGPSSNEQFF
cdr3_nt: TGTGCCAGTAGTCCGACCTCGGGACTAGCGGGGGGGCCGAGCTCGAATGAGCAGTTCTTC

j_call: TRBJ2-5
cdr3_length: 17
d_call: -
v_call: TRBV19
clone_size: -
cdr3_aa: CASSSWTPGRDGETQYF
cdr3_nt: TGTGCCAGTAGTTCTTGGACCCCGGGGCGGGACGGAGAGACCCAGTACTTC

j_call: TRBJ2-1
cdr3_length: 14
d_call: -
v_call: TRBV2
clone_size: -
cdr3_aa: CASSVASSYNEQFF
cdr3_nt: TGTGCCAGCAGTGTCGCGAGCTCCTACAATGAGCAGTTCTTC

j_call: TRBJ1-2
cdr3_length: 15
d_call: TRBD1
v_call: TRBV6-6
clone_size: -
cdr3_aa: CASSPTGTGVYGYTF
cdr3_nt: TGTGCCAGCAGTCCAACCGGGACAGGGGTCTATGGCTACACCTTC

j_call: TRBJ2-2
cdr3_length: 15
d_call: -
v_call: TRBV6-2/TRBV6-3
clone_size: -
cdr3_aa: CASSPSAPGTGELFF
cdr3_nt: TGTGCCAGCAGTCCGTCGGCCCCGGGCACCGGGGAGCTGTTTTTT

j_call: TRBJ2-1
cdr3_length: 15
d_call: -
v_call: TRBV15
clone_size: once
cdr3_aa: CATSSETGSINEQFF
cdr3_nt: TGTGCCACCAGCAGCGAGACGGGTAGTATCAATGAGCAGTTCTTC

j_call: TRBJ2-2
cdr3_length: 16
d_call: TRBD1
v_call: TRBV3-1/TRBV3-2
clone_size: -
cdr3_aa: CASSQGPGQGGGELFF
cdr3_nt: TGTGCCAGCAGCCAAGGACCGGGACAGGGCGGCGGGGAGCTGTTTTTT

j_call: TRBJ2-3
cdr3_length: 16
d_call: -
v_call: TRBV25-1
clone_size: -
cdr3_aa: CASSQGQKSGTDTQYF
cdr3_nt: TGTGCCAGCAGTCAAGGACAGAAAAGTGGCACAGATACGCAGTATTTT

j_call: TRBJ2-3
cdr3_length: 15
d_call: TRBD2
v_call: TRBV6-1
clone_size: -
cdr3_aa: CASSETSGGADTQYF
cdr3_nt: TGTGCCAGCAGTGAAACTAGCGGGGGGGCAGATACGCAGTATTTT

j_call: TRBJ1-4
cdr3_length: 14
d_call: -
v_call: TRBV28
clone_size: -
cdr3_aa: CASSSRGDHEKLFF
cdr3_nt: TGTGCCAGCAGCTCCCGGGGGGATCATGAAAAACTGTTTTTT

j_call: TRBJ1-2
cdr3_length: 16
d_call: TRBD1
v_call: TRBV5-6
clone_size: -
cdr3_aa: CASSLAEDRGVWGYTF
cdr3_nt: TGTGCCAGCAGCTTGGCCGAGGACAGGGGAGTCTGGGGCTACACCTTC

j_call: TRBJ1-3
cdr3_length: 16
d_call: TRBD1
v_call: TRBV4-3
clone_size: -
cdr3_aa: CASSQDRTGVSDTIYF
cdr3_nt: TGCGCCAGCAGCCAAGATCGGACAGGGGTATCGGACACCATATATTTT

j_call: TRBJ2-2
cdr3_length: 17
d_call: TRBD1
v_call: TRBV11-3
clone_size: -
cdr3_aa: CASSYLIQGAHTGELFF
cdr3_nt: TGTGCCAGCAGCTATCTAATACAGGGGGCACACACCGGGGAGCTGTTTTTT